These T cell receptor beta chains were read from a single sample in a study of T cells in Graves' hyperthyroidism and ophthalmopathy. Each CDR3 protein is one row after TCRdb ran MiXCR on the multiplex PCR reads. The sample holds hundreds of thousands of distinct CDR3 sequences, less than 15% seen once. Sequencing used blood. These receptors originate from a woman under 30 with Graves' hyperthyroidism. Both conserved end residues are part of each CDR3. D genes are given only for firm matches. The listing skips clone size in some rows; elsewhere it reads once, few, many or a size class.

size	V	D	J	CDR3	DNA
NA	TRBV19	NA	TRBJ1-5	CASSTKGLEGNQPQHF	TGTGCCAGTAGTACAAAGGGACTAGAGGGCAATCAGCCCCAGCATTTT
many	TRBV6-2/TRBV6-3	NA	TRBJ2-3	CASSYPPFGGQQYF	TGTGCCAGCAGTTATCCCCCGTTTGGGGGCCAGCAGTATTTT
few	TRBV27	NA	TRBJ1-5	CASTPTPEGDQPQHF	TGTGCCAGCACTCCAACGCCGGAGGGGGATCAGCCCCAGCATTTT
few	TRBV28	NA	TRBJ2-1	CASSFLQGDEQFF	TGTGCCAGCAGCTTCTTACAGGGCGATGAGCAGTTCTTC
NA	TRBV11-2	TRBD1	TRBJ2-5	CASSSGQGRSETQYF	TGTGCCAGCAGCTCGGGACAGGGGAGAAGCGAGACCCAGTACTTC
many	TRBV11-3	NA	TRBJ1-6	CASSFGQDSPLHF	TGTGCCAGCAGCTTTGGTCAAGATTCACCCCTCCACTTT
NA	TRBV20-1	TRBD2	TRBJ2-7	CSASRTSGGSSYEQYF	TGCAGTGCTTCCCGGACTAGCGGGGGCAGCTCCTACGAGCAGTACTTC
NA	TRBV19	NA	TRBJ2-2	CASSIQGNTGELFF	TGTGCCAGTAGTATCCAGGGGAACACCGGGGAGCTGTTTTTT
few	TRBV7-9	NA	TRBJ2-2	CASRPTENTGELFF	TGTGCCAGCAGACCCACAGAGAACACCGGGGAGCTGTTTTTT
few	TRBV5-6	TRBD2	TRBJ2-7	CASSLAVSGYEQYF	TGTGCCAGCAGCTTGGCGGTTAGCGGGTACGAGCAGTACTTC
few	TRBV4-1	NA	TRBJ2-3	CASSQDSSGTTQYF	TGCGCCAGCAGCCAAGATAGCAGTGGGACGACGCAGTATTTT
NA	TRBV3-1	TRBD1	TRBJ1-2	CASSQDTVLRGGYTF	TGTGCCAGCAGCCAAGATACAGTGCTCAGGGGGGGCTACACCTTC
many	TRBV18	NA	TRBJ2-1	CASSPGIARPNEQFF	TGTGCCAGCTCACCAGGGATCGCGAGGCCCAATGAGCAGTTCTTC
many	TRBV3-1	NA	TRBJ2-5	CASRMTRETQYF	TGTGCCAGCAGGATGACCAGGGAGACCCAGTACTTC
many	TRBV5-1	NA	TRBJ1-1	CASSLWGANTEAFF	TGCGCCAGCAGCTTGTGGGGGGCGAACACTGAAGCTTTCTTT
many	TRBV12-3/TRBV12-4	NA	TRBJ1-1	CASSLGGWGWGTEAFF	TGTGCCAGCAGTTTAGGGGGTTGGGGATGGGGCACTGAAGCTTTCTTT
many	TRBV6-2/TRBV6-3	TRBD2	TRBJ2-1	CASRTSGRINEQFF	TGTGCCAGCAGGACGAGCGGGAGGATCAATGAGCAGTTCTTC
NA	TRBV6-2/TRBV6-3	NA	TRBJ2-2	CASSRPALNTGELFF	TGTGCCAGCAGTCGACCGGCGTTGAACACCGGGGAGCTGTTTTTT
many	TRBV29-1	NA	TRBJ1-1	CSVGQLEAFF	TGCAGCGTCGGACAGCTTGAAGCTTTCTTT
many	TRBV27	TRBD1	TRBJ1-5	CASSFDRGTQPQHF	TGTGCCAGCAGTTTCGACAGGGGGACTCAGCCCCAGCATTTT
many	TRBV7-9	TRBD2	TRBJ2-7	CASSGTSGRARSYEQYF	TGTGCCAGCAGCGGGACTAGCGGGAGAGCACGCTCCTACGAGCAGTACTTC
NA	TRBV20-1	TRBD1	TRBJ1-1	CSASQGAFGTEAFF	TGCAGTGCTAGCCAGGGGGCGTTTGGCACTGAAGCTTTCTTT
NA	TRBV4-3	NA	TRBJ2-3	CASSQSTLGVDPDTQYF	TGCGCCAGCAGCCAGTCCACGCTGGGAGTAGACCCAGATACGCAGTATTTT
NA	TRBV7-3	TRBD2	TRBJ2-1	CASSESGNRQFF	TGTGCCAGCAGTGAAAGCGGGAATCGGCAGTTCTTC
few	TRBV19	NA	TRBJ2-3	CASSITRADTQYF	TGTGCCAGTAGTATAACTAGGGCTGATACGCAGTATTTT
many	TRBV12-3/TRBV12-4	NA	TRBJ1-1	CASSPTRTLNTEAFF	TGTGCCAGCAGTCCCACCCGGACCCTGAACACTGAAGCTTTCTTT
NA	TRBV2	TRBD1	TRBJ2-7	CASRDSLFYEQYF	TGTGCCAGTAGGGACAGTCTCTTCTACGAGCAGTACTTC
NA	TRBV6-1	NA	TRBJ1-5	CASSLREGPNQPQHF	TGTGCCAGCAGTTTGCGGGAAGGGCCAAATCAGCCCCAGCATTTT
NA	TRBV27	NA	TRBJ1-2	CASSPEQGGLLGYTF	TGTGCCAGCAGTCCGGAACAGGGTGGTCTGCTGGGCTACACCTTC
few	TRBV6-6	NA	TRBJ1-2	CASSYAYRSYGYTF	TGTGCCAGCAGTTACGCTTACCGGTCATATGGCTACACCTTC
many	TRBV6-5	NA	TRBJ2-5	CASSYRGYQETQYF	TGTGCCAGCAGTTACCGCGGGTATCAAGAGACCCAGTACTTC
NA	TRBV9	NA	TRBJ2-1	CASSPYTGSLSYNEQFF	TGTGCCAGCAGCCCCTATACAGGGAGCCTCTCCTACAATGAGCAGTTCTTC
few	TRBV9	NA	TRBJ2-2	CASSEEGNTGELFF	TGTGCCAGCAGCGAGGAGGGGAACACCGGGGAGCTGTTTTTT
few	TRBV29-1	NA	TRBJ2-2	CSVEKAHPGELFF	TGCAGCGTTGAAAAGGCACACCCCGGGGAGCTGTTTTTT
NA	TRBV7-9	NA	TRBJ2-5	CASSPSPGLPREETQYF	TGTGCCAGCAGCCCCAGCCCGGGGCTCCCGAGGGAAGAGACCCAGTACTTC
many	TRBV20-1	TRBD2	TRBJ2-1	CSASRRNSGSTYNEQFF	TGCAGTGCTAGTCGGCGGAATAGCGGGAGCACCTACAATGAGCAGTTCTTC
many	TRBV6-2/TRBV6-3	TRBD2	TRBJ2-3	CASSSSGRTDTQYF	TGTGCCAGCAGTTCTAGCGGGAGAACAGATACGCAGTATTTT
many	TRBV5-1	TRBD2	TRBJ2-1	CASSSTSGSLSDEQFF	TGCGCCAGCAGCTCGACTAGCGGGAGTCTGAGCGATGAGCAGTTCTTC
NA	TRBV3-1	TRBD1	TRBJ1-2	CASSQAGTGHGYTF	TGTGCCAGCAGCCAAGCCGGGACAGGGCATGGCTACACCTTC
NA	TRBV7-8	NA	TRBJ2-7	CASSLSLRRGGLGEQYF	TGTGCCAGCAGCCTCTCGCTGCGGAGAGGGGGGCTTGGTGAGCAGTACTTC
NA	TRBV28	TRBD2	TRBJ2-5	CASSSGGGLQETQYF	TGTGCCAGCAGTTCGGGGGGGGGCCTACAAGAGACCCAGTACTTC